These 22 T cell receptor beta chains share one sample of origin, sequenced in a study of blood T cells in healthy people across ages. Combining a sample-barcoded 5' primer with a J-beta primer mix, a second PCR ran for 7 to 11 cycles. TCRdb re-derived calls from the 5' RACE reads in MiXCR, one entry per CDR3 protein. The data hold fewer than 2 million distinct CDR3 sequences, with about two fifths observed a single time. The sequenced material came from blood. Receptor source: a human donor in good health.

The V call is TRBV7-2, the J call TRBJ2-1; TRBD1 might be the D (7 bases). From germline, CDR1 is SGHTA and CDR2 FQGNSA. The CDR3 is made up of 16 amino acids. Trimming pared 3 bases from V and 8 bases from J, leaving 20 bases between. DNA of the CDR3: TGTGCCAGCAGCTTGGCCAGGGGGGCTGGGTTGGATGAGCAGTTCTTC. Its translation: CASSLARGAGLDEQFF.

The chain carries TRBV27 and TRBJ1-2; unclear D gene. The germline gives CDR1 MNHEY, CDR2 SMNVEV (reference sequence). V lost 6 bases and J 0 bases, leaving 5 bases between the germline ends. The CDR3 has 12 amino acids. In DNA form, the CDR3 reads TGTGCCAGCAGGGATCCTAACTATGGCTACACCTTC. It codes for CASRDPNYGYTF.

The V and J genes are TRBV12-3 or TRBV12-4 and TRBJ2-2, with D possibly TRBD1 on 6 matching bases. Trimming shortened V by 7 bases and J by 6 bases, and 12 bases separated the two germline ends. The CDR3 contains 13 residues. CDR3 DNA sequence: TGTGCCAGCACCGAGAAGGGGGCCGGGGAGCTGTTTTTT. It codes for CASTEKGAGELFF.

Only a few counts were recorded for this clonotype. The rearrangement joins TRBV4-3 to TRBJ2-3; a weak D match, TRBD2 (6 bases). Germline V gene data show CDR1 as LGHNA and CDR2 as YSLEER. CDR3 length: 16 residues. Between the trimmed V and J ends, which lost 4 bases and 4 bases, there was a span of 18 bases. The CDR3 DNA is TGCGCCAGCAGCCTCGAGGCGGCCGGGGGACCAGATACGCAGTATTTT. Its translation is CASSLEAAGGPDTQYF.

This clonotype was counted only a few times. The rearrangement links TRBV20-1 to TRBJ2-7, with D perhaps TRBD1 (6 bases). The germline V and J ends were trimmed by 3 bases and 6 bases, with 15 bases remaining between them. The CDR3 totals 13 residues. Germline CDR1 and CDR2: DFQATT and SNEGSKA (reference sequence). CDR3 nucleotides: TGCAGTGCTAGTAGGGGTGGGACAATCGAGCAGTACTTC. It translates to CSASRGGTIEQYF.

This clonotype was observed a few times. The rearrangement joins TRBV7-8 to TRBJ2-3; TRBD2 aligns across 7 bases. The CDR3 consists of 15 residues. CDR1 and CDR2 (germline): SGHVS, FQNEAQ. J gave up 0 bases and V 3 bases, and 3 bases lay outside the gene matches. The CDR3 sequence is CASSLREGSTDTQYF. The CDR3 nucleotides are TGTGCCAGCAGCTTGAGGGAGGGAAGCACAGATACGCAGTATTTT.

The chain joins TRBV6-6 to TRBJ2-1; D may be TRBD2 (6 bases). The CDR3 is made up of 14 amino acids. Trimming removed 6 bases at V and 7 bases at J, with 16 bases between. Per the germline V gene, CDR1 is MNHNY and CDR2 is SVGAGI (reference sequence). In DNA form, the CDR3 reads TGTGCCAGCAGGGGCGGGACCCTTAAAAATGAGCAGTTCTTC. Translated: CASRGGTLKNEQFF.

This clonotype was seen only a few times. This chain uses TRBV6-2 or TRBV6-3 with TRBJ2-1; no firm D call. This CDR3 region has 12 residues. Looked up from germline, CDR1 is MNHEY and CDR2 is SVGEGT. V was trimmed by 5 bases and J by 6 bases, leaving 8 bases between them. The CDR3 loop reads CASSPYINEQFF. CDR3 nucleotide sequence: TGTGCCAGCAGTCCCTACATCAATGAGCAGTTCTTC.

The chain carries TRBV20-1 and TRBJ2-3, with TRBD1 as a possible D gene (6 bases). Germline lookup yields CDR1 DFQATT and CDR2 SNEGSKA (reference sequence). This CDR3 comprises 14 residues. V was shortened by 3 bases and J by 3 bases, with 13 bases between the two germline ends. CDR3 sequence: CSASWAQGTDTQYF. CDR3 nucleotide sequence: TGCAGTGCTAGCTGGGCACAGGGAACAGATACGCAGTATTTT.

In this sample, this clonotype turned up a few times. The rearrangement links TRBV10-2 to TRBJ1-5; no firm D call. This CDR3 has 14 residues. V was pared by 6 bases and J by 0 bases, with 9 bases between. CDR1 and CDR2 from the germline V gene are WSHSY and SAAADI. CDR3 amino acids: CASRGKGSNQPQHF. CDR3 sequence (DNA): TGCGCCAGCAGAGGGAAGGGTAGCAATCAGCCCCAGCATTTT.

This clonotype has more than one count but fewer than ten. The chain employs TRBV10-3 and TRBJ2-1; D is undetermined. CDR1 ENHRY and CDR2 SYGVKD come from the germline V gene. The CDR3 consists of 14 residues. V was clipped by 9 bases and J by 2 bases, with 14 bases between them. The DNA for the CDR3 is TGTGCCATTAGGTCCGCCCGGACCTACAATGAGCAGTTCTTC. This codes for CAIRSARTYNEQFF.

This clonotype was seen a few times. The rearrangement joins TRBV6-1 to TRBJ2-3; TRBD1 matches 12 bases. Germline lookup yields CDR1 MNHNS and CDR2 SASEGT. With 6 bases clipped from V and 1 base from J, the junction kept 8 bases outside the gene matches. The CDR3 has 17 residues. CDR3 region: CASRSPGQGAGTDTQYF. The DNA of the CDR3 is TGTGCCAGCAGGTCTCCGGGACAGGGGGCCGGCACAGATACGCAGTATTTT.

J is TRBJ2-2 and V is TRBV2, with a tentative D call TRBD2 (5 bases). The V gene lost 4 bases and the J gene lost 4 bases, with 10 bases spanning the gap. Per the germline V gene, CDR1 is SNHLY and CDR2 is FYNNEI. CDR3 size: 14 residues. CDR3 loop: CASSGPTSTGELFF. CDR3 in DNA: TGTGCCAGCAGTGGCCCCACTAGCACCGGGGAGCTGTTTTTT.

This clonotype was recorded a few times. The CDR3, as DNA: TGCGCCAGCAGCCCCCGGGTAGCGGGGGGCTATGAGCAGTTCTTC. This sequence encodes CASSPRVAGGYEQFF. The genes are TRBV4-3 and TRBJ2-1, with 10 nucleotides matching TRBD2. V lost 4 bases and J lost 8; bases outside the gene matches: 8. CDR3 length: 15 residues. Germline V gives CDR1 LGHNA, CDR2 YSLEER.

The V call is TRBV20-1, the J call TRBJ2-3, with 9 bases matching TRBD1. Losses at the gene ends were 7 bases for V and 1 base for J; bases not matched to a gene: 6. From germline, CDR1 is DFQATT and CDR2 SNEGSKA (reference sequence). This CDR3 has 14 residues. The CDR3 is CSVPDRGGTDTQYF. The DNA of the CDR3 is TGCAGTGTGCCGGACAGGGGTGGCACAGATACGCAGTATTTT.

This clonotype was observed once. The V gene is TRBV28, the J gene TRBJ1-2, with D unresolved. CDR3 size: 15 residues. The germline V gene has CDR1 MDHEN and CDR2 SYDVKM. V lost 2 bases and J 4 bases, leaving 14 bases between the germline ends. The CDR3 region has the DNA TGTGCCAGCAGTTTACCGTTTGACACCCCCTATGGCTACACCTTC. Its translation is CASSLPFDTPYGYTF.

As concerns this clonotype: Mismatch with germline at one junction end may stem from a read error. The V gene is TRBV2, the J gene TRBJ1-2, with a tentative D call TRBD1 (5 bases). Germline CDR1 is SNHLY and CDR2 is FYNNEI. The CDR3 sequence is 16 residues long. The CDR3 reads CASKPEGADTNYGYTF. CDR3 nucleotides: TGTGCCAGCAAGCCGGAAGGGGCGGATACTAACTACGGCTACACCTTC.

This clonotype was counted a few times. The rearrangement joins TRBV12-3 or TRBV12-4 to TRBJ2-7; D possibly uses TRBD1 or TRBD2 (6 bases each). V gave up 3 bases and J gave up 4 bases, with 13 bases separating them. This CDR3 spans 14 amino acids. CDR3 sequence (DNA): TGTGCCAGCAGTTTCCGGGGGCTCACTTACGAGCAGTACTTC. Amino acids: CASSFRGLTYEQYF.

This clonotype has just a few counts. The V call is TRBV7-2, the J call TRBJ2-1; perhaps TRBD1 as D (5 bases). V lost 4 bases and J 1 base, leaving 17 bases between the germline ends. CDR1 SGHTA and CDR2 FQGNSA come from the germline V gene. The CDR3 is made up of 17 amino acids. The CDR3 here is CASSSLSQVNSYNEQFF. The CDR3 DNA is TGTGCCAGCAGCTCGTTGTCACAGGTTAATTCCTACAATGAGCAGTTCTTC.

This clonotype was seen a few times. The chain recombines TRBV7-3 with TRBJ2-3, with 8 bases that match TRBD2. The CDR3 has 14 amino acids. CDR1 SGHTA and CDR2 FQGTGA come from the germline V gene. Trimming at V came to 6 bases and at J to 4 bases, leaving 6 bases not matched to a gene. The CDR3 coding sequence is TGTGCCAGCAGGGGAAGCGGGGGAGCAGATACGCAGTATTTT. Translated: CASRGSGGADTQYF.

This sequence joins TRBV18 and TRBJ1-5, with D perhaps TRBD1 (6 bases). This CDR3 comprises 16 residues. V lost 1 base and J lost 6, with 16 bases in between. CDR1 and CDR2 (germline): KGHSH, LQKENI. The CDR3 DNA is TGTGCCAGCTCACCACTGGGAGGGGGTGGCGGTCAGCCCCAGCATTTT. This encodes CASSPLGGGGGQPQHF. The full variable domain, in which reference TRBV18 and TRBJ1-5 provide the parts outside the CDR3, is NAGVMQNPRHLVRRRGQEARLRCSPMKGHSHVYWYRQLPEEGLKFMVYLQKENIIDESGMPKERFSAEFPKEGPSILRIQQVVRGDSAAYFCASSPLGGGGGQPQHFGDGTRLSIL.

The rearrangement links TRBV5-5 to TRBJ1-2; D possibly corresponds to TRBD1 (5 bases). The CDR3 runs to 12 residues. Trimming took off 3 bases at V and 3 bases at J, with 6 bases between the two ends. From germline, CDR1 is SGHKS and CDR2 YYEKEE (reference sequence). The CDR3 here is CASSWDHYGYTF. The CDR3 DNA is TGTGCCAGCAGCTGGGACCACTATGGCTACACCTTC.